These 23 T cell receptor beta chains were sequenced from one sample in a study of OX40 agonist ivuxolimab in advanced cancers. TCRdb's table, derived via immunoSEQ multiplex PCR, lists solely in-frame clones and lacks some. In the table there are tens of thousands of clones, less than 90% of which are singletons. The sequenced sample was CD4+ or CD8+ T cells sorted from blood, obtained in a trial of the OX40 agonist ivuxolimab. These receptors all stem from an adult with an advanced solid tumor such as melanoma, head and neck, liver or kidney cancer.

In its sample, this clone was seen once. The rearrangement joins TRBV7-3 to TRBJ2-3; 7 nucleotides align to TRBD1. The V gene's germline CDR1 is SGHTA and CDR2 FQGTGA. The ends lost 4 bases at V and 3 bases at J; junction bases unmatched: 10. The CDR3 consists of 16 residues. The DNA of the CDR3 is TGTGCCAGCAGCTATAGGGGGCCTCTAGGGACAGATACGCAGTATTTT. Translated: CASSYRGPLGTDTQYF.

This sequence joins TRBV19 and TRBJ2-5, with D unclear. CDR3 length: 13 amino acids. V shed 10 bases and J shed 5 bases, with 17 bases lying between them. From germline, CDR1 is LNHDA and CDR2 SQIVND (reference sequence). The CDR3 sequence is CATLMKGSETQYF. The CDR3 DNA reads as TGTGCCACCTTAATGAAAGGGTCGGAGACCCAGTACTTC.

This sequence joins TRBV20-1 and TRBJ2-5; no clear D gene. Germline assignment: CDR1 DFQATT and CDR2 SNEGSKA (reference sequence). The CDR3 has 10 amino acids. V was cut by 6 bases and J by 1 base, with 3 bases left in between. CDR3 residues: CSAFQETQYF. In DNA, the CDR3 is TGCAGTGCGTTCCAAGAGACCCAGTACTTC.

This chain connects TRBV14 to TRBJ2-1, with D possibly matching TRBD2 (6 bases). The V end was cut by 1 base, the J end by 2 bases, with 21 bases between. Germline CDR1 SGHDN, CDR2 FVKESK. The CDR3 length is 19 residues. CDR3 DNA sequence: TGTGCCAGCAGCCAAGTAGGAGGGACGGCGACCGGGCCCTACAATGAGCAGTTCTTC. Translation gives CASSQVGGTATGPYNEQFF.

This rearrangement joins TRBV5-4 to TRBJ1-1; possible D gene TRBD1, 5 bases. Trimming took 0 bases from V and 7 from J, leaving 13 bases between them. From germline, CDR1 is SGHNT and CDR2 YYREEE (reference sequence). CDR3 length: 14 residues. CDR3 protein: CASSLEGRVLEAFF. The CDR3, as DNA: TGTGCCAGCAGCTTGGAGGGCAGGGTCCTTGAAGCTTTCTTT.

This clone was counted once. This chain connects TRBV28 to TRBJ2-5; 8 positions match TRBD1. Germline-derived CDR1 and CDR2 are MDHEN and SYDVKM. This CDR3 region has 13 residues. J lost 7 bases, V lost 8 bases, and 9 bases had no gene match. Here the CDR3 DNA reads TGTGCCAGCGGAGGACAGGGACGGGGGACCCAGTACTTC. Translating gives CASGGQGRGTQYF.

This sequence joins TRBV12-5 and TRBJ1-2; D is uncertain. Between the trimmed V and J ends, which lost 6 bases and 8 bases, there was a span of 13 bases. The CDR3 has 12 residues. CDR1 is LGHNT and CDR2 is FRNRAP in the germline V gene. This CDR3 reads CASGPFGHGYTF. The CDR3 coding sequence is TGTGCTAGTGGCCCCTTCGGCCACGGCTACACCTTC.

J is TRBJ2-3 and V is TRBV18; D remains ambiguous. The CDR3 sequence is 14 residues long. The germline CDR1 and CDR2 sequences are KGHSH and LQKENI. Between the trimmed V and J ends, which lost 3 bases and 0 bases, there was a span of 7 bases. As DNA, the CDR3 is TGTGCCAGCTCACCCTTCGACAGCACAGATACGCAGTATTTT. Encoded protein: CASSPFDSTDTQYF.

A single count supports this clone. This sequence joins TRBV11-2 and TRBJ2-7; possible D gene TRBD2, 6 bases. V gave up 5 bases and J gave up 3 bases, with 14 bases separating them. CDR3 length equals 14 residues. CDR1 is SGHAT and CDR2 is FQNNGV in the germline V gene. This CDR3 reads CASSPPGLNYEQYF. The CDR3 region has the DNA TGTGCCAGCAGCCCCCCGGGACTCAACTACGAGCAGTACTTC.

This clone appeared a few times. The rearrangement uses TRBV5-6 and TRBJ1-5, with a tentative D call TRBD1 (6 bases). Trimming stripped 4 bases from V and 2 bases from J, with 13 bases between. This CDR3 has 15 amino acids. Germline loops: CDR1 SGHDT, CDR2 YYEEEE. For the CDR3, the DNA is TGTGCCAGCAGCCCCTATTCAGGGGGCAATCAGCCCCAGCATTTT. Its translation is CASSPYSGGNQPQHF. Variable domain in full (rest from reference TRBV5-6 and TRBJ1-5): DAGVTQSPTHLIKTRGQQVTLRCSPKSGHDTVSWYQQALGQGPQFIFQYYEEEERQRGNFPDRFSGHQFPNYSSELNVNALLLGDSALYLCASSPYSGGNQPQHFGDGTRLSIL.

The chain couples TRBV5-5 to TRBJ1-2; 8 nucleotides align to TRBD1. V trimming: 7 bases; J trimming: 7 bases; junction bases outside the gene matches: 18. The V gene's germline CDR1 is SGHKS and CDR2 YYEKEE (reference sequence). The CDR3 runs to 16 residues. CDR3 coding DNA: TGTGCCAGCTGCCCGGTGGACAGGGCGCGCTTTAGTGGCTACACCTTC. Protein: CASCPVDRARFSGYTF.

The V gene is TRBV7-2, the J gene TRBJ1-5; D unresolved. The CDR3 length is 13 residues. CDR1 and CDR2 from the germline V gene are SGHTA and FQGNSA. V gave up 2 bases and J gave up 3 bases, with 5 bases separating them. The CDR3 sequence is CASSLIPNQPQHF. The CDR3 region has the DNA TGTGCCAGCAGCTTAATACCCAATCAGCCCCAGCATTTT.

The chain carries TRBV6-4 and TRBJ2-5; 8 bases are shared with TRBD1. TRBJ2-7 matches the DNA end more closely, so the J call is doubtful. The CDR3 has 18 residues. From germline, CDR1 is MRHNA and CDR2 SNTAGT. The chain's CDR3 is CASSDSPGGVSRSYEQYF. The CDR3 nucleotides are TGTGCCAGCAGTGACTCCCCAGGGGGCGTTTCAAGGTCCTACGAGCAGTACTTC.

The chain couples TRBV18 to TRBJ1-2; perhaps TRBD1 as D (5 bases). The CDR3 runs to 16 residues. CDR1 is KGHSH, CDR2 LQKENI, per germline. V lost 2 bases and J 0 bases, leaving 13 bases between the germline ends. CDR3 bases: TGTGCCAGCTCACCAAGTAAGGGGACCCCTAACTATGGCTACACCTTC. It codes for CASSPSKGTPNYGYTF.

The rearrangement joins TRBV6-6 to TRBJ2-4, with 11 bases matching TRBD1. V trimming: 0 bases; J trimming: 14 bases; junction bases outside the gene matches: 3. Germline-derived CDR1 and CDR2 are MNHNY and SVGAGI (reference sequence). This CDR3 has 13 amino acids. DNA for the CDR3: TGTGCCAGCAGTTACTCGGGGGACAGGGGGAAGTACTTC. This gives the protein CASSYSGDRGKYF.

CDR3 sequence: CASSLREFPLNTEAFF. CDR3 DNA: TGTGCCAGCAGCTTGAGGGAGTTTCCCCTGAACACTGAAGCTTTCTTT. V usage is TRBV5-5 and J usage is TRBJ1-1, with unresolved D. CDR1 is SGHKS, CDR2 YYEKEE, per germline (reference sequence). V lost 1 base to trimming and J lost 0 bases, with 13 bases between them. The CDR3 contains 16 residues.

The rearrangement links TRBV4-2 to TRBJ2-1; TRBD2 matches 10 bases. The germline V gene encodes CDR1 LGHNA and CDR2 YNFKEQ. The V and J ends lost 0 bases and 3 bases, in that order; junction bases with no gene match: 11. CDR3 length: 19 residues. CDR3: CASSQERFAGLADYNEQFF. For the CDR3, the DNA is TGTGCCAGCAGCCAAGAGAGGTTTGCCGGACTAGCGGACTACAATGAGCAGTTCTTC.

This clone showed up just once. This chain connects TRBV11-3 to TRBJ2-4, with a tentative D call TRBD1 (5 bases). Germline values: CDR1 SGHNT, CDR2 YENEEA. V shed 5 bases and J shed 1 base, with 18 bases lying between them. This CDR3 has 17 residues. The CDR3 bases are TGTGCCAGCAGCCCCGGACGGGCAAAGGGGGCCAAAAACATTCAGTACTTC. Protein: CASSPGRAKGAKNIQYF.

The CDR3 loop is CASSSGTANLNTEAFF. DNA of the CDR3: TGTGCCAGCAGCTCTGGGACGGCGAATCTGAACACTGAAGCTTTCTTT. The V call is TRBV7-9, the J call TRBJ1-1, with D perhaps matching TRBD1 (5 bases). The V and J ends lost 4 bases and 0 bases respectively, with 15 bases between them. Germline CDR1 and CDR2: SEHNR and FQNEAQ (reference sequence). The CDR3 is made up of 16 amino acids.

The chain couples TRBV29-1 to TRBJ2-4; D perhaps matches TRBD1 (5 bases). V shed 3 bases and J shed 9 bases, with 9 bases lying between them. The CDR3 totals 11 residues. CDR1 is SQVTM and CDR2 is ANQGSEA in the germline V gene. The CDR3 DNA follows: TGCAGCGTTGATACAACAGGCATTCAGTACTTC. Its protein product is CSVDTTGIQYF. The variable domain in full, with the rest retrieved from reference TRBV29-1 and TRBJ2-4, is SAVISQKPSRDICQRGTSLTIQCQVDSQVTMMFWYRQQPGQSLTLIATANQGSEATYESGFVIDKFPISRPNLTFSTLTVSNMSPEDSSIYLCSVDTTGIQYFGAGTRLSVL.

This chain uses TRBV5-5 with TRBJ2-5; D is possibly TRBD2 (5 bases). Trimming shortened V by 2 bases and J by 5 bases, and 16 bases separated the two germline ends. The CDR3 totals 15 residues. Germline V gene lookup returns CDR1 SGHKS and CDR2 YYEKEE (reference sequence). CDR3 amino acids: CASSFYRVGVETQYF. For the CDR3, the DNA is TGTGCCAGCAGCTTTTATAGGGTCGGGGTGGAGACCCAGTACTTC.

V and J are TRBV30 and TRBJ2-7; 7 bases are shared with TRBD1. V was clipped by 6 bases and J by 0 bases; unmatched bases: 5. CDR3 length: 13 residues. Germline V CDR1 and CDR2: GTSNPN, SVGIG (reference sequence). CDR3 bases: TGTGCCTGTACAGGGGCCAGCTCCTACGAGCAGTACTTC. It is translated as CACTGASSYEQYF.

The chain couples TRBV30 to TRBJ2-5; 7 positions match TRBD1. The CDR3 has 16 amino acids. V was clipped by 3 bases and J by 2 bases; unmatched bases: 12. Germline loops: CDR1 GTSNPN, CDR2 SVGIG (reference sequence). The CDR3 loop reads CAWRLQGLGSQETQYF. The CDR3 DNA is TGTGCCTGGAGATTACAGGGGTTGGGTTCGCAAGAGACCCAGTACTTC.